This entry lists 29 T cell receptor beta chains sequenced from one sample in a study of blood T cell repertoires in COVID-19. Only in-frame clones appear in the TCRdb table, and some are missing; sequencing was by immunoSEQ multiplex PCR. The table has roughly 230,000 clones, 80% to 90% seen once. The material sequenced was peripheral blood. These receptors all stem from a middle-aged man with acute or convalescent COVID-19.

This sequence joins TRBV30 and TRBJ1-1, with D uncertain. Deletions cut 5 bases from V and 3 bases from J, with 13 bases between. Germline V lookup: CDR1 GTSNPN, CDR2 SVGIG (reference sequence). The CDR3 runs 13 residues. The CDR3 here is CAWDSPPDTEAFF. CDR3 sequence (DNA): TGTGCCTGGGACTCCCCACCGGACACTGAAGCTTTCTTT.

For this clone: Other DNA sequences in the sample encode the same CDR3. V and J are TRBV18 and TRBJ1-3, with a possible D match to TRBD1 (5 bases). This CDR3 has 14 residues. The germline V and J ends were trimmed by 2 bases and 0 bases, with 5 bases remaining between them. Per germline, CDR1 KGHSH and CDR2 LQKENI. CDR3 amino acids: CASSPDSSGNTIYF. CDR3 DNA sequence: TGTGCCAGCTCACCAGACAGCTCTGGAAACACCATATATTTT.

The rearrangement links TRBV4-1 to TRBJ1-5; 10 positions agree with TRBD1. The V segment lost 1 base and the J segment 6 bases; nucleotides outside the gene matches: 3. The CDR3 has 15 residues. Per the germline V gene, CDR1 is MGHRA and CDR2 is YSYEKL. The CDR3 sequence: CASSQAGQGSQPQHF. CDR3 bases: TGCGCCAGCAGCCAAGCGGGACAGGGGAGTCAGCCCCAGCATTTT.

V and J are TRBV5-1 and TRBJ2-2; D is uncertain. Deletions cut 5 bases from V and 0 bases from J, with 8 bases between. CDR3 length equals 14 residues. Germline V gives CDR1 SGHRS, CDR2 YFSETQ. CDR3 loop: CASSERTNTGELFF. CDR3 nucleotide sequence: TGCGCCAGCAGTGAGAGAACGAACACCGGGGAGCTGTTTTTT.

This rearrangement joins TRBV29-1 to TRBJ1-3; 7 positions agree with TRBD1. Germline V lookup: CDR1 SQVTM, CDR2 ANQGSEA. V shed 6 bases and J 0 bases; nucleotides not matched to a gene: 11. The CDR3 spans 16 residues. The CDR3 coding sequence is TGCAGCGTAACACCGACAGGGCTTTCCTCTGGAAACACCATATATTTT. It codes for CSVTPTGLSSGNTIYF.

The V gene is TRBV30, the J gene TRBJ1-1; 7 bases line up with TRBD1. V trimming: 0 bases; J trimming: 8 bases; junction bases outside the gene matches: 6. The CDR3 is made up of 13 amino acids. Germline CDR1 GTSNPN, CDR2 SVGIG (reference sequence). The chain's CDR3 is CAWSVTGDHEAFF. The CDR3 coding sequence is TGTGCCTGGAGTGTAACAGGGGACCACGAAGCTTTCTTT.

This clone was counted once. The J gene is TRBJ1-2, the V gene TRBV7-9; the D gene is possibly TRBD1 (5 bases). The length of the CDR3 is 14 residues. The germline V gene has CDR1 SEHNR and CDR2 FQNEAQ (reference sequence). Trimming cost V 5 bases and J 3 bases, with 13 bases left between them. CDR3 sequence reads: CASSPPGGYYGYTF. In DNA form, the CDR3 reads TGTGCCAGCAGCCCACCCGGGGGGTACTATGGCTACACCTTC.

The chain employs TRBV5-6 and TRBJ1-5; no clear D gene. V lost 4 bases to trimming and J lost 0 bases, with 11 bases between them. The V gene's germline CDR1 is SGHDT and CDR2 YYEEEE. CDR3 length: 15 amino acids. CDR3 loop: CASSRRGNSNQPQHF. The CDR3 bases are TGTGCCAGCAGCAGACGGGGAAATAGCAATCAGCCCCAGCATTTT. Full variable domain (outside the CDR3, taken from reference TRBV5-6 and TRBJ1-5): DAGVTQSPTHLIKTRGQQVTLRCSPKSGHDTVSWYQQALGQGPQFIFQYYEEEERQRGNFPDRFSGHQFPNYSSELNVNALLLGDSALYLCASSRRGNSNQPQHFGDGTRLSIL.

V usage is TRBV9 and J usage is TRBJ2-1; 9 positions agree with TRBD1. The CDR3 extends over 13 amino acids. V lost 4 bases to trimming and J lost 16 bases; unmatched junction nucleotides: 12. Germline-derived CDR1 and CDR2 are SGDLS and YYNGEE. In DNA, the CDR3 is TGTGCCAGCAGCCCCTCGCAAGGGGACAGGGTCTTCTTC. Encoded protein: CASSPSQGDRVFF.

The chain couples TRBV30 to TRBJ1-4; no clear D. The V and J ends lost 4 bases and 8 bases respectively, with 14 bases between them. The CDR3 sequence is 13 residues long. Germline-derived CDR1 and CDR2 are GTSNPN and SVGIG (reference sequence). The CDR3 bases are TGTGCCTGGACCTTAGGCGGAAGGGAAAAACTGTTTTTT. It codes for CAWTLGGREKLFF.

The genes are TRBV11-2 and TRBJ2-2; D unresolved. CDR3 size: 13 residues. Trimming took off 4 bases at V and 5 bases at J, with 8 bases between the two ends. Germline V gene lookup returns CDR1 SGHAT and CDR2 FQNNGV. The CDR3 loop reads CASSSLYTGELFF. DNA of the CDR3: TGTGCCAGCAGCTCACTGTATACCGGGGAGCTGTTTTTT. Full variable domain (outside the CDR3, taken from reference TRBV11-2 and TRBJ2-2): EAGVAQSPRYKIIEKRQSVAFWCNPISGHATLYWYQQILGQGPKLLIQFQNNGVVDDSQLPKDRFSAERLKGVDSTLKIQPAKLEDSAVYLCASSSLYTGELFFGEGSRLTVL.

The chain uses TRBV7-8 and TRBJ2-3; the match to TRBD2 covers 11 bases. CDR1 is SGHVS and CDR2 is FQNEAQ in the germline V gene. The CDR3 sequence is 16 residues long. The ends lost 5 bases at V and 6 bases at J; junction bases unmatched: 10. The CDR3 loop reads CASSPEPSGGFDTQYF. For the CDR3, the DNA is TGTGCCAGCAGCCCTGAGCCTAGCGGGGGGTTCGATACGCAGTATTTT. Full variable domain (missing parts from reference TRBV7-8 and TRBJ2-3): GAGVSQSPRYKVAKRGQDVALRCDPISGHVSLFWYQQALGQGPEFLTYFQNEAQLDKSGLPSDRFFAERPEGSVSTLKIQRTQQEDSAVYLCASSPEPSGGFDTQYFGPGTRLTVL.

CDR3 residues: CASSRTGGTEAFF. CDR3 coding DNA: TGTGCCAGCAGCCGTACAGGGGGGACTGAAGCTTTCTTT. The rearrangement joins TRBV3-1 (or the pseudogene TRBV3-2) to TRBJ1-1; 8 bases match TRBD1. CDR1 and CDR2 from the germline V gene are LGHDT and YNNKEL (reference sequence). The CDR3 covers 13 residues. V lost 4 bases, J lost 5 bases, and 3 bases stayed unmatched.

The V and J genes are TRBV2 and TRBJ2-2; tentatively, D is TRBD2 (6 bases). The germline gives CDR1 SNHLY, CDR2 FYNNEI. V gave up 4 bases and J gave up 6 bases, with 12 bases separating them. The length of the CDR3 is 14 residues. CDR3 nucleotide sequence: TGTGCCAGCAGTGGGGTAGGGGAGGCCGGGGAGCTGTTTTTT. Its translation: CASSGVGEAGELFF.

The chain couples TRBV6-6 to TRBJ1-2; TRBD1 matches 9 bases. This CDR3 is built from 14 residues. The ends lost 6 bases at V and 6 bases at J; junction bases unmatched: 8. Germline lookup yields CDR1 MNHNY and CDR2 SVGAGI (reference sequence). Here the CDR3 DNA reads TGTGCCAGCAGCTACCCGGGACAGGGAGATGGCTACACCTTC. Encoded protein: CASSYPGQGDGYTF.

The V gene is TRBV7-2, the J gene TRBJ2-2; 8 nucleotides match TRBD2. This CDR3 comprises 15 residues. CDR1 and CDR2 (germline): SGHTA, FQGNSA. The ends lost 1 base at V and 8 bases at J; junction bases unmatched: 6. The CDR3, as DNA: TGTGCCAGCAGCTTAGGCCTAGCGGGTTTGGGGGAGCTGTTTTTT. As protein: CASSLGLAGLGELFF.

The count of this clone is one. The V call is TRBV11-3, the J call TRBJ2-3, with 13 nucleotides matching TRBD2. Germline V gene data show CDR1 as SGHNT and CDR2 as YENEEA. CDR3 length equals 18 residues. Trimming took 5 bases from V and 5 from J; bases not matched to a gene: 13. CDR3: CASSPGGLAGAPLDTQYF. The CDR3 DNA is TGTGCCAGCAGCCCAGGAGGACTAGCGGGGGCCCCGCTAGATACGCAGTATTTT.

This clone occurred once. This chain links TRBV6-2 or TRBV6-3 with TRBJ2-3; D gene uncertain. Germline V gene lookup returns CDR1 MNHEY and CDR2 SVGEGT. The CDR3 consists of 14 residues. V lost 2 bases, J lost 2 bases, and 8 bases lay in between. CDR3 sequence: CASSYAAFTDTQYF. The CDR3 coding sequence is TGTGCCAGCAGTTACGCGGCTTTCACAGATACGCAGTATTTT.

The rearrangement joins TRBV20-1 to TRBJ1-1; D perhaps matches TRBD1 (6 bases). The CDR3 extends over 13 amino acids. With 3 bases removed from V and 7 bases from J, the gap between germline ends came to 15 bases. Germline loops: CDR1 DFQATT, CDR2 SNEGSKA (reference sequence). The CDR3 DNA sequence: TGCAGTGCTAGTAACAGGGCTAAGAATGAAGCTTTCTTT. This encodes CSASNRAKNEAFF.

The CDR3 sequence is CASSSTLGQGGNQPQHF. CDR3 bases: TGCGCCAGCAGCTCAACCCTAGGACAGGGCGGCAATCAGCCCCAGCATTTT. This chain links TRBV4-1 with TRBJ1-5; 8 bases fit TRBD1. Germline V gives CDR1 MGHRA, CDR2 YSYEKL. This CDR3 has 17 residues. The junction had 11 bases not matched to a gene; V was cut back by 5 bases and J by 2 bases.

A few counts support this clone. The gene calls are TRBV27 and TRBJ1-2; unclear D gene. Germline assignment: CDR1 MNHEY and CDR2 SMNVEV (reference sequence). The CDR3 is made up of 14 amino acids. The V end was cut by 3 bases, the J end by 7 bases, with 15 bases between. Here the CDR3 DNA reads TGTGCCAGCAGTTTTGATATTTCGGTCTCTGGCTACACCTTC. It specifies CASSFDISVSGYTF.

The J gene is TRBJ2-1, the V gene TRBV30; weak D call: TRBD2 (5 bases). V was shortened by 5 bases and J by 6 bases, with 11 bases between the two germline ends. There are 12 residues in the CDR3. Germline V gene data show CDR1 as GTSNPN and CDR2 as SVGIG (reference sequence). The CDR3 sequence is CAWCRDPNEQFF. The CDR3 coding sequence is TGTGCCTGGTGTCGGGATCCCAATGAGCAGTTCTTC.

The chain joins TRBV5-4 to TRBJ2-1, with D possibly matching TRBD1 (5 bases). The CDR3 runs 15 residues. V shed 0 bases and J shed 4 bases, with 11 bases lying between them. CDR1 SGHNT and CDR2 YYREEE come from the germline V gene (reference sequence). The CDR3 loop is CASSLDGAVYNEQFF. The CDR3 DNA follows: TGTGCCAGCAGCTTGGATGGGGCGGTGTACAATGAGCAGTTCTTC.

This clone was seen only once. The same CDR3 can be traced to other DNA sequences in this sample. The chain couples TRBV3-1 (or the pseudogene TRBV3-2) to TRBJ1-1; a weak D match, TRBD1 (6 bases). CDR3 length: 13 amino acids. Germline V lookup: CDR1 LGHDT, CDR2 YNNKEL (reference sequence). Between the trimmed V and J ends, which lost 4 bases and 1 base, there was a span of 7 bases. In nucleotides, the CDR3 is TGTGCCAGCAGCCTCAGGGGGAACACTGAAGCTTTCTTT. Amino acid sequence: CASSLRGNTEAFF.

This clone was counted a few times. The V gene is TRBV4-2, the J gene TRBJ2-1, with 10 nucleotides matching TRBD2. The CDR3 is 17 residues long. V lost 1 base, J lost 7 bases, and 10 bases stayed unmatched. Germline CDR1 is LGHNA and CDR2 is YNFKEQ. The CDR3 spells CASSQGSGSGGANEQFF. The CDR3 DNA is TGTGCCAGCAGCCAAGGCTCCGGGAGCGGGGGGGCGAATGAGCAGTTCTTC.

This rearrangement joins TRBV7-9 to TRBJ1-1, with unresolved D. In germline, CDR1 is SEHNR, CDR2 FQNEAQ (reference sequence). The CDR3 consists of 14 residues. V was clipped by 1 base and J by 5 bases, with 11 bases between them. CDR3 nucleotides: TGTGCCAGCAGCTTAGAGGAGCGTGGGACTGAAGCTTTCTTT. It encodes CASSLEERGTEAFF.

In this sample, this clone turned up a few times. V is TRBV2 and J is TRBJ2-7; tentatively, D is TRBD2 (5 bases). Per germline, CDR1 SNHLY and CDR2 FYNNEI. This CDR3 has 17 amino acids. Trimming took off 4 bases at V and 2 bases at J, with 21 bases between the two ends. The CDR3 sequence is CASSVEGSGRVAYEQYF. CDR3 coding DNA: TGTGCCAGCAGTGTAGAAGGGTCGGGAAGGGTCGCCTACGAGCAGTACTTC.

This chain uses TRBV3-1 (or the pseudogene TRBV3-2) with TRBJ1-5, with D maybe TRBD1 (6 bases). CDR3 length equals 14 residues. The V gene's germline CDR1 is LGHDT and CDR2 YNNKEL (reference sequence). V lost 4 bases, J lost 1 base, and 8 bases lay in between. Here the CDR3 DNA reads TGTGCCAGCAGCCTACAGGGAAGCAATCAGCCCCAGCATTTT. Protein product: CASSLQGSNQPQHF.

The chain combines TRBV2 with TRBJ1-2; 7 bases agree with TRBD1. CDR1 and CDR2 from the germline V gene are SNHLY and FYNNEI. Germline trimming cut 4 bases from V and 8 bases from J; bases unmatched to any gene: 13. The CDR3 is made up of 15 amino acids. CDR3 nucleotides: TGTGCCAGCAGTGGGTACGATACAGGGGTTCGGGGCTACACCTTC. Protein: CASSGYDTGVRGYTF. Variable domain in full (rest from reference TRBV2 and TRBJ1-2): EPEVTQTPSHQVTQMGQEVILRCVPISNHLYFYWYRQILGQKVEFLVSFYNNEISEKSEIFDDQFSVERPDGSNFTLKIRSTKLEDSAMYFCASSGYDTGVRGYTFGSGTRLTVV.